These 9 T cell receptor beta chains originate from one sample sequenced in a study of glioma-infiltrating T cells after dendritic cell vaccination. The table came from immunoSEQ multiplex PCR; TCRdb's copy has only in-frame clones and leaves some out. Of 90,000 to 100,000 clones listed, around three quarters are singletons. Sequences were derived from blood, sampled before dendritic cell vaccination. The receptors here all came from a human donor with glioblastoma.

The V and J genes are TRBV9 and TRBJ1-5; D possibly corresponds to TRBD1 (6 bases). V lost 1 base to trimming and J lost 7 bases, with 12 bases between them. This CDR3 is 14 amino acids long. CDR1 SGDLS and CDR2 YYNGEE come from the germline V gene. The CDR3 DNA reads TGTGCCAGCAGCGTAACGGCAGGGGAACAGCCCCAGCATTTT. Translating gives CASSVTAGEQPQHF.

The V gene is TRBV19, the J gene TRBJ1-1; D uncertain. V was trimmed by 4 bases and J by 4 bases, leaving 13 bases between them. Germline CDR1 and CDR2: LNHDA and SQIVND (reference sequence). The CDR3 is made up of 14 amino acids. In DNA form, the CDR3 reads TGTGCCAGTAGTACCGGACTAGCAAGCACTGAAGCTTTCTTT. It is translated as CASSTGLASTEAFF.

The gene calls are TRBV5-4 and TRBJ1-6, with 7 bases aligning to TRBD1. Losses at the gene ends were 4 bases for V and 7 bases for J; bases not matched to a gene: 8. Germline assignment: CDR1 SGHNT and CDR2 YYREEE (reference sequence). This CDR3 is built from 15 residues. Written as DNA, the CDR3 is TGTGCCAGCAGCCCCCGAGGCAGGGGGAATTCACCCCTCCACTTT. Translating it yields CASSPRGRGNSPLHF.

The V call is TRBV5-1, the J call TRBJ2-5; 7 bases are shared with TRBD1. Per the germline V gene, CDR1 is SGHRS and CDR2 is YFSETQ. This CDR3 is 15 amino acids long. V dropped 4 bases and J dropped 2; count of bases not matched to a gene: 8. CDR3 amino acids: CASSRQGRGQETQYF. For the CDR3, the DNA is TGCGCCAGCAGCCGACAGGGCAGGGGACAAGAGACCCAGTACTTC.

This clone was seen just once. The genes are TRBV25-1 and TRBJ2-5; 7 nucleotides match TRBD2. Looked up from germline, CDR1 is MGHDK and CDR2 is SYGVNS. V shed 0 bases, J shed 11 bases, and the junction held 6 bases outside the gene matches. The CDR3 sequence is 13 residues long. The CDR3 coding sequence is TGTGCCAGCAGTGAATATGGGGGGAGGGAGCAGTACTTC. It yields the protein CASSEYGGREQYF.

This clone was found once. The chain recombines TRBV30 with TRBJ1-4; 11 bases fit TRBD1. The CDR3 is 13 amino acids. Germline assignment: CDR1 GTSNPN and CDR2 SVGIG (reference sequence). Unmatched junction bases numbered 2, after V lost 4 bases and J lost 7 bases. CDR3 DNA: TGTGCCTGGACAGGGACAGGGGGTGAAAAACTGTTTTTT. It yields the protein CAWTGTGGEKLFF.

With respect to this clone: At one of its ends the junction is not consistent with the germline gene, which may arise from a read error. The chain uses TRBV5-1 and TRBJ2-7; a weak D match, TRBD1 (6 bases). This CDR3 spans 15 amino acids. The V gene's germline CDR1 is SGHRS and CDR2 YFSETQ. The CDR3 DNA is TGCGCCAGCAGCTTGGGACAGGCCATGGGTGTTTCGGGTCACTTC. Translated: CASSLGQAMGVSGHF.

V usage is TRBV2 and J usage is TRBJ1-1, with D maybe TRBD1 (6 bases). Between the trimmed V and J ends, which lost 8 bases and 4 bases, there was a span of 11 bases. The germline V gene has CDR1 SNHLY and CDR2 FYNNEI. The CDR3 has 12 amino acids. The CDR3 nucleotides read TGTGCCAGCCCCCTCAGGGGCACTGAAGCTTTCTTT. Protein: CASPLRGTEAFF.

The DNA for the CDR3 is TGCGCCAGCAGCTCTGGACAGGTCGTGTTCGAGACCCAGTACTTC. Translated, it gives CASSSGQVVFETQYF. The J gene is TRBJ2-5, the V gene TRBV5-1, with TRBD1 identical over 7 bases. CDR1 and CDR2 from the germline V gene are SGHRS and YFSETQ. The CDR3 has 15 amino acids. With V trimmed by 3 bases and J by 5 bases, 10 bases remained unmatched. Supplemented by reference TRBV5-1 and TRBJ2-5, the full variable domain reads KAGVTQTPRYLIKTRGQQVTLSCSPISGHRSVSWYQQTPGQGLQFLFEYFSETQRNKGNFPGRFSGRQFSNSRSEMNVSTLELGDSALYLCASSSGQVVFETQYFGPGTRLLVL.